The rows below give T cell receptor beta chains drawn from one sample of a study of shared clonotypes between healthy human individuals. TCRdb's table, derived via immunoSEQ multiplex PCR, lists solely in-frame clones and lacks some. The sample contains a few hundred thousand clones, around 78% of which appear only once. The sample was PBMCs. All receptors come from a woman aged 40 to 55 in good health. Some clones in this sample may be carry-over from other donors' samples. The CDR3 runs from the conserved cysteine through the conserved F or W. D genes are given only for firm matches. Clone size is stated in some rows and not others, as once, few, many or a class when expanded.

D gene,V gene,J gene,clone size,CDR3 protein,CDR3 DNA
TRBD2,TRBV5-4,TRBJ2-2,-,CASSPSGRQDTGELFF,TGTGCCAGCAGCCCCAGCGGGAGACAGGACACCGGGGAGCTGTTTTTT
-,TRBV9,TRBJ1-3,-,CASSVEEGLGNTIYF,TGTGCCAGCAGCGTAGAAGAGGGCCTTGGGAACACCATATATTTT
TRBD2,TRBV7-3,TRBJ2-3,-,CASSLRGGRGTDTQYF,TGTGCCAGCAGCTTAAGGGGCGGGAGGGGCACAGATACGCAGTATTTT
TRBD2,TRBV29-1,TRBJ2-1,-,CSVRAGGRQFF,TGCAGCGTTCGCGCGGGAGGGCGGCAGTTCTTC
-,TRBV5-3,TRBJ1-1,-,CARSPIVPADKTGSTEAFF,TGTGCCAGAAGCCCTATTGTCCCCGCAGATAAAACAGGGAGTACTGAAGCTTTCTTT
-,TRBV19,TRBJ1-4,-,CASSILGGNEKLFF,TGTGCCAGTAGTATCCTGGGCGGAAATGAAAAACTGTTTTTT
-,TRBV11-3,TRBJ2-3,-,CASSPGIADTQYF,TGTGCCAGCAGCCCAGGGATCGCAGATACGCAGTATTTT
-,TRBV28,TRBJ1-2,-,CASSPADTGLNYGYTF,TGTGCCAGCAGTCCAGCTGACACGGGGCTTAACTATGGCTACACCTTC
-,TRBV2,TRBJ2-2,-,CASSVFGGTNTGELFF,TGTGCCAGCAGTGTTTTCGGCGGAACGAACACCGGGGAGCTGTTTTTT
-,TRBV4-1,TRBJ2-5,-,CASSQDPAQAGTQYF,TGCGCCAGCAGCCAAGATCCCGCACAGGCCGGAACCCAATACTTC
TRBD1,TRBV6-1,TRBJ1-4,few,CASSARQGRPEKLFF,TGTGCCAGCAGTGCCCGACAGGGGCGCCCTGAAAAACTGTTTTTT
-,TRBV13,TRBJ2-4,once,CASSSPQGNKNIQYF,TGTGCCAGCAGCTCACCACAGGGAAACAAAAACATTCAGTACTTC
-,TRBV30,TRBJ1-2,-,CAWSAGRINHNGYTF,TGTGCCTGGAGTGCCGGCAGAATCAATCATAATGGCTACACCTTC
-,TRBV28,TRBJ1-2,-,CASTLDRIGYTF,TGTGCCAGCACCCTCGATAGGATCGGCTACACCTTC
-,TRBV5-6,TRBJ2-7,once,CASSLPSYEQYF,TGTGCCAGCAGCTTACCCTCCTACGAGCAGTACTTC
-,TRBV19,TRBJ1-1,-,CASSIMGGANTEAFF,TGTGCCAGTAGTATAATGGGGGGCGCGAACACTGAAGCTTTCTTT
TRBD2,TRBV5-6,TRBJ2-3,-,CASSLGASGSEVDTQYF,TGTGCCAGCAGCTTGGGTGCTAGCGGATCCGAGGTAGATACGCAGTATTTT
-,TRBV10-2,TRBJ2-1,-,CASSDMWTEQFF,TGCGCCAGCAGTGATATGTGGACCGAGCAGTTCTTC
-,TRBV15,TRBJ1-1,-,CATSRARLARRPEWTEAFF,TGTGCCACCAGCAGAGCTCGACTAGCCCGGCGGCCCGAATGGACTGAAGCTTTCTTT
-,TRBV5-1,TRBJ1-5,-,CASSLGPRDGGNQPQHF,TGCGCCAGCAGCTTGGGCCCCCGGGACGGGGGAAATCAGCCCCAGCATTTT
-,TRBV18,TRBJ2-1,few,CASSPISGEQFF,TGTGCCAGCTCACCAATCTCTGGTGAGCAGTTCTTC
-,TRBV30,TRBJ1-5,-,CAWSAGHLGNQPQHF,TGTGCCTGGAGCGCCGGGCACCTTGGCAATCAGCCCCAGCATTTT
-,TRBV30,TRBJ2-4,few,CAWSVRGGNIQYF,TGTGCCTGGAGTGTACGTGGGGGAAACATTCAGTACTTC
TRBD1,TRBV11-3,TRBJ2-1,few,CASSLRTGGNEQFF,TGTGCCAGCAGCTTGCGGACAGGGGGCAATGAGCAGTTCTTC
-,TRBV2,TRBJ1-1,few,CASRLQGLNTEAFF,TGTGCCAGCAGACTACAGGGCCTGAACACTGAAGCTTTCTTT
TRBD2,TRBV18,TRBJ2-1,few,CASSLGLAGSYNEQFF,TGTGCCAGCTCACTTGGACTAGCGGGGTCCTACAATGAGCAGTTCTTC
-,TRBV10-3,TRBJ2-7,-,CAISLGHDTYEQYF,TGTGCCATCAGCCTAGGCCATGATACCTACGAGCAGTACTTC
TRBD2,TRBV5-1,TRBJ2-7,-,CASSLMTSGSSYEQYF,TGCGCCAGCAGCTTGATGACTAGCGGGAGCTCCTACGAGCAGTACTTC
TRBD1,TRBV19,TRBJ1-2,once,CASSTFDRGPIYGYTF,TGTGCCAGTAGCACTTTCGACAGGGGGCCTATCTATGGCTACACCTTC
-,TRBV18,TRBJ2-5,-,CASSPGGSQETQYF,TGTGCCAGCTCACCGGGGGGATCTCAAGAGACCCAGTACTTC
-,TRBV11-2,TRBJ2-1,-,CASSFEIVATRNNEQFF,TGTGCCAGCAGCTTTGAAATCGTGGCGACCCGAAACAATGAGCAGTTCTTC
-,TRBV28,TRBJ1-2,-,CASSLSAGIYGYTF,TGTGCCAGCAGTTTATCGGCAGGAATCTATGGCTACACCTTC
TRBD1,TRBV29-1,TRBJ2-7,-,CSVMGQGAGEQYF,TGCAGCGTGATGGGACAGGGGGCGGGAGAGCAGTACTTC
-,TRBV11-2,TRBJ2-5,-,CASSPSPFQETQYF,TGTGCCAGCAGCCCTAGTCCCTTTCAAGAGACCCAGTACTTC
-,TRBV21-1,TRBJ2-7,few,CASSKSGGTEQYF,TGTGCCAGCAGCAAGAGTGGAGGGACCGAGCAGTACTTC
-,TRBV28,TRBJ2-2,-,CASSTITTGTGELFF,TGTGCCAGCAGTACGATAACTACTGGGACCGGGGAGCTGTTTTTT
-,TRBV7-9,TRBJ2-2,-,CASSLGRSGELFF,TGTGCCAGCAGCTTGGGACGGAGCGGGGAGCTGTTTTTT
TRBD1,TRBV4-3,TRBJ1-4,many,CASSQDNRGGNEKLFF,TGCGCCAGCAGCCAAGACAACAGGGGGGGTAATGAAAAACTGTTTTTT
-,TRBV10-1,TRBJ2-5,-,CASSESWFYTVGKGETQYF,TGCGCCAGCAGTGAGTCTTGGTTCTATACTGTCGGGAAAGGGGAGACCCAGTACTTC
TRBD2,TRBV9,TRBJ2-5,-,CASSEGTSGKVTQYF,TGTGCCAGCAGCGAAGGGACTAGCGGGAAGGTGACCCAGTACTTC
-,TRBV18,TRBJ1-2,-,CASSPAGGSYGYTF,TGTGCCAGCTCACCCGCCGGGGGATCCTATGGCTACACCTTC
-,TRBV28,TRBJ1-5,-,CASRVQGNNQPQHF,TGTGCCAGCAGAGTACAGGGAAACAATCAGCCACAGCATTTT